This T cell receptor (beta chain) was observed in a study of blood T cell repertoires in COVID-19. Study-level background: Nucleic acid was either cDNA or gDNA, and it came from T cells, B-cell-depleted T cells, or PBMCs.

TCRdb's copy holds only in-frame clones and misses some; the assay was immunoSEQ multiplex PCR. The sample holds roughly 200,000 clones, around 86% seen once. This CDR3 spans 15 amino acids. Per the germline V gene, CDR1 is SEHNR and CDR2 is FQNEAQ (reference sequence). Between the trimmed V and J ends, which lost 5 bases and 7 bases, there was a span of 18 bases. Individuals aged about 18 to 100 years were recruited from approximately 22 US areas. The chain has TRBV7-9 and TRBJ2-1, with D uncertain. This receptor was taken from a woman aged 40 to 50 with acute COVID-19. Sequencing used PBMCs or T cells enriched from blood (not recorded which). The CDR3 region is CASSVGSSSGNEQFF. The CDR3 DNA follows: TGTGCCAGCAGCGTAGGGTCCTCCTCGGGTAATGAGCAGTTCTTC.